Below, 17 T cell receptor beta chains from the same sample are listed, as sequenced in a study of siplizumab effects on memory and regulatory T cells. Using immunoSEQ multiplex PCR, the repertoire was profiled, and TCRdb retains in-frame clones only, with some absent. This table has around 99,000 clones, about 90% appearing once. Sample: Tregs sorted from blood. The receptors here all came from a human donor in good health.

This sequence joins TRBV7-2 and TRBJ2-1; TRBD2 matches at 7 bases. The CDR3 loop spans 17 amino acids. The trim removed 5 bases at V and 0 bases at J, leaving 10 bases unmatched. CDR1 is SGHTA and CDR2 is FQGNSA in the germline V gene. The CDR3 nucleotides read TGTGCCAGCAGCCCATCGTCTAGCGGAGGCTCCTACAATGAGCAGTTCTTC. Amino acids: CASSPSSSGGSYNEQFF.

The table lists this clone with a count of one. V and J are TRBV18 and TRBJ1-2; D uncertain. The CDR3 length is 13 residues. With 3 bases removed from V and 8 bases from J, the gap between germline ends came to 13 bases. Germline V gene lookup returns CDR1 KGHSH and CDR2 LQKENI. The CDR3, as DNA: TGTGCCAGCTCACCCAACACCCGGCAGGGCTACACCTTC. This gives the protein CASSPNTRQGYTF.

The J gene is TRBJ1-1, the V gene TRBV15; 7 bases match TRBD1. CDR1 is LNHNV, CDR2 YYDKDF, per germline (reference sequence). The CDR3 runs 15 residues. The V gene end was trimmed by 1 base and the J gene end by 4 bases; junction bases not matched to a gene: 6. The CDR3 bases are TGTGCCACCAGCAGAGTATTAGGGGGCATCACTGAAGCTTTCTTT. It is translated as CATSRVLGGITEAFF.

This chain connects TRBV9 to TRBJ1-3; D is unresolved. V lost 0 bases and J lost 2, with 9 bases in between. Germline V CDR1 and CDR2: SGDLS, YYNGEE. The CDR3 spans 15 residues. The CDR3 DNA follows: TGTGCCAGCAGCGTAGGAAGAGGTGCTGGAAACACCATATATTTT. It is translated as CASSVGRGAGNTIYF.

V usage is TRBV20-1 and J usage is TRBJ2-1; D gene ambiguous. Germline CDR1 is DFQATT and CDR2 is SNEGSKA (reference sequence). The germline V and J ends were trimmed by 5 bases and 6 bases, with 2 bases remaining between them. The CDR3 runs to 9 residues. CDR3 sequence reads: CSAANEQFF. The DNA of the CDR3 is TGCAGTGCTGCCAATGAGCAGTTCTTC.

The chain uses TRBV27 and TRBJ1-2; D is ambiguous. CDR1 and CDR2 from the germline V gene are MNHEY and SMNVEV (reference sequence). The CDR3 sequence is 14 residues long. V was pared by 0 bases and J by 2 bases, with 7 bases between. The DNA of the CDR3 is TGTGCCAGCAGTTTATCGAGAGCAAACTATGGCTACACCTTC. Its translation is CASSLSRANYGYTF.

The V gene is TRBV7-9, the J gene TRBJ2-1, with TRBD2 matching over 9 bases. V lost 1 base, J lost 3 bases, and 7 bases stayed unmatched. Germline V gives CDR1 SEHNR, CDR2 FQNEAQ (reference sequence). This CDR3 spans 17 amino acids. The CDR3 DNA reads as TGTGCCAGCAGCTTAGTTAGGGCTAGCGGGAACTACAATGAGCAGTTCTTC. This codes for CASSLVRASGNYNEQFF.

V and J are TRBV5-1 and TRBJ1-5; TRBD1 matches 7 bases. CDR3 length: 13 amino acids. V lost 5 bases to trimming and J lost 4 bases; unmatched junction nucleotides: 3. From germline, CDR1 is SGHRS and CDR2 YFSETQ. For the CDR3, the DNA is TGCGCCAGCAGAATGGACAGGAATCAGCCCCAGCATTTT. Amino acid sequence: CASRMDRNQPQHF.

DNA of the CDR3: TGTGCCACCAGCAGTGGACGTTGGCGCGGGGGATCGGGGGAGCAGTACTTC. Encoded protein: CATSSGRWRGGSGEQYF. This chain joins TRBV15 and TRBJ2-7, with 7 bases identical to TRBD2. Losses at the gene ends were 3 bases for V and 7 bases for J; bases not matched to a gene: 18. The CDR3 is made up of 17 amino acids. Germline CDR1 reads LNHNV; CDR2 reads YYDKDF (reference sequence). Full variable domain (missing parts from reference TRBV15 and TRBJ2-7): DAMVIQNPRYQVTQFGKPVTLSCSQTLNHNVMYWYQQKSSQAPKLLFHYYDKDFNNEADTPDNFQSRRPNTSFCFLDIRSPGLGDTAMYLCATSSGRWRGGSGEQYFGPGTRLTVT.

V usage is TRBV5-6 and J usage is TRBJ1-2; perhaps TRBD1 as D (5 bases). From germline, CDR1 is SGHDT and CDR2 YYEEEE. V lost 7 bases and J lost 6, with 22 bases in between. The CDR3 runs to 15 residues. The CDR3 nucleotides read TGTGCCAGCTACGGGGCGCAGGAGCGCAGAAATGGCTACACCTTC. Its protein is CASYGAQERRNGYTF.

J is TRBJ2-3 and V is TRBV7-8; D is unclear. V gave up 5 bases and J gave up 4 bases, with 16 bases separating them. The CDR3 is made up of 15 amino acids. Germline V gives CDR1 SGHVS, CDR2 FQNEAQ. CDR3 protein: CASSPDGLGSDTQYF. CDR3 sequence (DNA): TGTGCCAGCAGCCCGGATGGCTTAGGGTCAGATACGCAGTATTTT.

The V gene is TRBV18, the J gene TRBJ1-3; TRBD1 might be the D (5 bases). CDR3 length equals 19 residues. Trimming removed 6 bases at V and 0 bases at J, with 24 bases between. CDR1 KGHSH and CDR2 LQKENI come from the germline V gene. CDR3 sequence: CASSPVPGPGSYSGNTIYF. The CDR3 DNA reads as TGTGCCAGCTCTCCCGTTCCGGGACCGGGATCTTACTCTGGAAACACCATATATTTT.

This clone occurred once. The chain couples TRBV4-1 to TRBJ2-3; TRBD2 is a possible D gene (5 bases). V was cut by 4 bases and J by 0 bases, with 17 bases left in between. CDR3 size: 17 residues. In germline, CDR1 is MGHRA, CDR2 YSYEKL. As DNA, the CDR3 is TGCGCCAGCAGCCTCCCCGGAGCGGTACCTAGCACAGATACGCAGTATTTT. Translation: CASSLPGAVPSTDTQYF.

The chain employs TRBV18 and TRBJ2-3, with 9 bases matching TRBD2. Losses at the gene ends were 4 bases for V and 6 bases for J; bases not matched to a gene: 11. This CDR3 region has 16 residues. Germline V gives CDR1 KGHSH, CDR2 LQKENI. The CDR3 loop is CASSRRGGTSPDTQYF. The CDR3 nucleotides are TGTGCCAGCTCACGGCGGGGCGGGACTAGCCCCGATACGCAGTATTTT.

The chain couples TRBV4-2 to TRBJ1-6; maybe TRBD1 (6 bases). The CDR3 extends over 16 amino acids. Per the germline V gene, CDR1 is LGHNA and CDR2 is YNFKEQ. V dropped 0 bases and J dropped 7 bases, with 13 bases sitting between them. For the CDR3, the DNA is TGTGCCAGCAGCCAAGATGTGCAGGGGACGAATTCACCCCTCCACTTT. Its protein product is CASSQDVQGTNSPLHF.

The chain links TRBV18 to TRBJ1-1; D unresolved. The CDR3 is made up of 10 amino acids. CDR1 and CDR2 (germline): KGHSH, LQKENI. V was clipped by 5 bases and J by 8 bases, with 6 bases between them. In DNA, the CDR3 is TGTGCCAGCTCAGTAAACGAAGCTTTCTTT. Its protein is CASSVNEAFF.

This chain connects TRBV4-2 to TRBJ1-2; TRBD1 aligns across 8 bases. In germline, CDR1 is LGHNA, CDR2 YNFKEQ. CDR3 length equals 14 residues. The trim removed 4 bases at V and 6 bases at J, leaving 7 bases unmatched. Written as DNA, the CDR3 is TGTGCCAGCAGCCCCACGGACAGGGTTGATGGCTACACCTTC. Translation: CASSPTDRVDGYTF.